The following is a T cell receptor beta chain sequence with its context. Its antigen remains unidentified. Nothing much larger sits one base from this clone, and base qualities are not available. This entry belongs to a study of CD8 T cells in Susac syndrome (dated by TCRdb to about 2019). In the study overall: Among the Susac syndrome patients who were sequenced, clinically active disease was present in six and clinical remission was observed in fewer than 10. Susac syndrome patients were therapy-naive, on corticosteroids (some also receiving IVIg), or on IVIg alone at blood withdrawal. Whether CD8+ T cell activation and differentiation in Susac syndrome was antigen driven was tested using repertoire sequencing. Clonality of the CD8+ T cell repertoire was compared between around eleven healthy donors, about 14 Susac syndrome patients and under 19 multiple sclerosis patients.

Peripheral blood CD8+ and CD4+ T cells from healthy donors, Susac syndrome patients and multiple sclerosis patients were profiled by high-throughput TCR beta sequencing. The Susac syndrome patients fulfilled recently defined diagnostic criteria for definite or probable disease. Bulk CD8+ and CD4+ T cells were purified by magnetic negative isolation, while CD8+ TEMRA cells were enriched using FACS. Blood was collected in EDTA tubes and processed within 24 hours, with PBMCs isolated through density gradient centrifugation. PBMCs intended for TCR sequencing were cryopreserved in liquid nitrogen and thawed later in a water bath at 37 degrees C. The sorted or isolated CD4+, CD8+ and CD8+ TEMRA cells reached a purity of at least 90%. Overall results and qualifications from the work: Clonal expansion was seen in Susac syndrome CD8+ repertoires, peaking in CD8+ TEMRA cells and being greater in clinically active patients than in remitting ones. Sixteen Susac-specific public clones were identified in the total CD8+ repertoire, and 5 or 6 Susac-specific public clones were identified in the CD8+ TEMRA repertoire. The number of individuals in the TCR sequencing and HLA analysis was acknowledged as relatively small.

RNA was extracted using the RNeasy kit, and roughly 0.45 to 1 microgram was reverse transcribed with random hexamers. The immunoSEQ multiplex PCR assay, covering 54 Vbeta and 13 Jbeta segments, was used to amplify TCR beta CDR3 regions. To correct PCR amplification bias, a synthetic template baseline was used for both primer optimization and computational correction. The authors processed their data as follows. Reads were annotated to V, D and J genes per IMGT and analyzed with immunoSEQ Analyzer, keeping only productive sequences. To calculate clonality, Shannon entropy was normalized by log2 of the number of productive unique sequences and then subtracted from one. Public and private clones were assessed among the 100 most prevalent clones of each patient and control. Susac-specific clones were defined as absent from healthy and MS cohorts, approximately 1,000 published viral clones and other ImmuneACCESS disease sequences. Using fastp trimming at Q25 and MiXCR clonotype assembly, TCRdb reanalyzed the public sequencing data and kept in-frame beta chains. Identical CDR3 protein sequences are pooled into one entry, listed with their most common genes and DNA. The V and J calls were not made by the authors but by TCRdb's processing. This sample lists around 80,000 distinct CDR3 sequences; roughly 92% were detected once. Of the sample, around 0.45% is held by the ten largest clones.

Trimming accounts for 8 bases at V and 3 bases at J, while the number of junction bases matched to no gene is 4. The CDR3, cysteine through phenylalanine, is 13 amino acids long. Solely the CDR3 DNA is kept, with 39 bases framed from the first base. The V gene is TRBV12-3 or TRBV12-4 and the J gene is TRBJ2-7, and 10 junction bases match TRBD2. This clonotype originated in a human donor with Susac syndrome. Input material: CD8+ T cells from PBMCs. Here the CDR3 is given as CASRTSGIYEQYF. The DNA is TGTGCCAGCCGAACTAGCGGGATCTACGAGCAGTACTTC.